These 11 T cell receptor beta chains originate from one sample sequenced in a study of human T cells and chemical hapten exposure. One entry per CDR3 protein results from TCRdb running MiXCR on the RACE reads. The table has approximately 350,000 distinct CDR3 sequences, under 6.5% seen once. The time point is: patch test 2, 6 weeks after DPC sensitization. Treatment here: therapeutic diphenylcyclopropenone sensitization with weekly scalp DPC. The sequenced sample was whole blood, obtained in connection with sensitization to the hapten diphenylcyclopropenone (DPC). The receptors originated from a woman aged 18-29 years with alopecia areata. Some clones in this sample may be carry-over from other donors' samples.

This clonotype was counted between two and nine times. The chain joins TRBV5-5 to TRBJ1-5, with a tentative D call TRBD1 (6 bases). Germline values: CDR1 SGHKS, CDR2 YYEKEE (reference sequence). The CDR3 contains 13 residues. V lost 4 bases and J 7 bases, leaving 12 bases between the germline ends. CDR3 residues: CASSTDSLQPQHF. The DNA of the CDR3 is TGTGCCAGCAGCACGGACAGCTTACAGCCCCAGCATTTT. Complete variable domain (other parts from reference TRBV5-5 and TRBJ1-5): DAGVTQSPTHLIKTRGQQVTLRCSPISGHKSVSWYQQVLGQGPQFIFQYYEKEERGRGNFPDRFSARQFPNYSSELNVNALLLGDSALYLCASSTDSLQPQHFGDGTRLSIL.

This clonotype has a count of ten or more. The chain has TRBV12-3 or TRBV12-4 and TRBJ1-2, with D perhaps TRBD1 (6 bases). The CDR3 has 13 amino acids. Between the trimmed V and J ends, which lost 7 bases and 4 bases, there was a span of 13 bases. CDR3 sequence: CASNRGGGYGYTF. CDR3 nucleotides: TGTGCCAGCAATCGCGGAGGGGGCTATGGCTACACCTTC.

The table lists this clonotype with many counts. This chain links TRBV7-2 with TRBJ2-3; D gene uncertain. V lost 5 bases and J lost 7, with 13 bases in between. This CDR3 comprises 13 residues. Per germline, CDR1 SGHTA and CDR2 FQGNSA. Written as DNA, the CDR3 is TGTGCCAGCAGCCCACATTCCACCTATACGCAGTATTTT. It translates to CASSPHSTYTQYF.

In its sample, this clonotype was seen a few times. The chain couples TRBV7-2 to TRBJ2-3; possibly TRBD2 for D (5 bases). There are 15 residues in the CDR3. The V end lost 4 bases, the J end lost 0 bases, and 11 bases lay between the germline ends. Germline CDR1 and CDR2: SGHTA and FQGNSA. The CDR3 nucleotides are TGTGCCAGCAGCTCCCGCCGGGATAGCACAGATACGCAGTATTTT. It translates to CASSSRRDSTDTQYF. Using reference TRBV7-2 and TRBJ2-3 for the parts outside the CDR3, the full variable domain is GAGVSQSPSNKVTEKGKDVELRCDPISGHTALYWYRQSLGQGLEFLIYFQGNSAPDKSGLPSDRFSAERTGGSVSTLTIQRTQQEDSAVYLCASSSRRDSTDTQYFGPGTRLTVL.

In its sample, this clonotype was seen a few times. The gene calls are TRBV5-1 and TRBJ2-3; D may be TRBD1 (6 bases). Germline V gives CDR1 SGHRS, CDR2 YFSETQ. The V end lost 4 bases, the J end lost 1 base, and 19 bases lay between the germline ends. The CDR3 is 17 amino acids. The CDR3 nucleotides are TGCGCCAGCAGCGACACCCGACAGGCCTCTCGCACAGATACGCAGTATTTT. Its translation is CASSDTRQASRTDTQYF.

This clonotype was seen at least ten times. This chain connects TRBV11-1 to TRBJ1-2; no clear D gene. The CDR3 sequence is 15 residues long. V lost 2 bases, J lost 1 base, and 11 bases lay in between. Germline V CDR1 and CDR2: SGHAT, FQDESV (reference sequence). The CDR3 region is CASSLSGRRNYGYTF. DNA for the CDR3: TGTGCCAGCAGCTTATCGGGCAGACGTAACTATGGCTACACCTTC.

V and J are TRBV9 and TRBJ1-3, with 8 bases fitting TRBD1. With V trimmed by 5 bases and J by 7 bases, 2 bases remained unmatched. The CDR3 has 12 residues. CDR1 is SGDLS and CDR2 is YYNGEE in the germline V gene. Here the CDR3 DNA reads TGTGCCAGCAGTCAGGGGGCCAACACCATATATTTT. This codes for CASSQGANTIYF.

This clonotype was observed a few times. The CDR3 DNA reads as TGCGCCAGCAGCAGGATGACAGGGCTGAACACTGAAGCTTTCTTT. Translating it yields CASSRMTGLNTEAFF. The rearrangement uses TRBV5-1 and TRBJ1-1, with 7 positions matching TRBD1. Unmatched junction bases numbered 6, after V lost 4 bases and J lost 0 bases. The CDR3 sequence is 15 residues long. Germline V lookup: CDR1 SGHRS, CDR2 YFSETQ.

This clonotype was seen ten or more times. The chain employs TRBV15 and TRBJ2-6; tentatively, D is TRBD1 (5 bases). V was trimmed by 0 bases and J by 2 bases, leaving 5 bases between them. The CDR3 sequence is 15 residues long. The germline V gene encodes CDR1 LNHNV and CDR2 YYDKDF (reference sequence). The DNA for the CDR3 is TGTGCCACCAGCAGAGACAGGGCTGGGGCCAACGTCCTGACTTTC. This sequence encodes CATSRDRAGANVLTF.

The V and J genes are TRBV5-6 and TRBJ1-6; a weak D match, TRBD1 (5 bases). The CDR3 extends over 15 amino acids. In germline, CDR1 is SGHDT, CDR2 YYEEEE. The V and J ends lost 0 bases and 10 bases respectively, with 14 bases between them. CDR3 coding DNA: TGTGCCAGCAGCTTGGAGACAGAGGGGCGCTCACCCCTCCACTTT. Protein: CASSLETEGRSPLHF.

This clonotype came up a few times. The chain links TRBV15 to TRBJ2-1; D may be TRBD2 (7 bases). Germline V gene data show CDR1 as LNHNV and CDR2 as YYDKDF (reference sequence). V was cut by 5 bases and J by 8 bases, with 13 bases left in between. The CDR3 spans 13 residues. Here the CDR3 DNA reads TGTGCCACCAGCGAGGGGGGGAGAGATGAGCAGTTCTTC. Translation gives CATSEGGRDEQFF.